This record looks at one T cell receptor (beta chain) sequence and its context. Its antigen remains undetermined. No clone much larger than this one lies a single base away; base qualities are absent. The source of the sample is a study of blood T cell repertoires in COVID-19 (dated by TCRdb to 2020 to 2022). The study in broad terms: Samples from collaborators originated in the United States, Italy and Spain and spanned both the acute and convalescent phases of COVID-19. The prospective study material was composed of cDNA or gDNA derived from T cells, B-cell-depleted T cells, or PBMCs. The repertoires were made available in a free public database intended to serve as a resource for research on the immune response to SARS-CoV-2. Samples came from the ongoing ImmuneRACE study (first 160 participants) plus 1,254 subjects from 6 global collaborators. The dataset comprised deeply sampled blood TCRbeta repertoires from subjects exposed to, actively infected with, or recovered from COVID-19. Sample metadata almost always included a de-identified subject ID, COVID-19 status, age in years and sex. Where available, HLA class I and class II types were obtained from metadata supplied by the sample provider rather than from assay-based typing. Overall study results and their limits: The amount of clinical and demographic metadata varied by source and participant and was provided uncurated.

Spanning cysteine to phenylalanine, the CDR3 consists of 15 amino acids. Of the read, only the CDR3 DNA is kept; its 45 bases are in frame from base 1. Each collaborating institution followed its own protocols to collect whole blood in K2EDTA tubes. For TCRbeta analysis, collaborators shipped samples as frozen whole blood, isolated PBMCs, or DNA extracted from either of those sample types. The immunoSEQ Assay, a bias-controlled multiplex PCR, was used to amplify TCRbeta CDR3 regions from genomic DNA. Per the original workflow: Within the assay, amplification of reference gene primers was used to estimate how many nucleated cells each sample contained. To quantify the absolute abundance of each unique TCRbeta CDR3 rearrangement, sequence reads were collapsed and filtered. For each sample, productive Simpson clonality was calculated as the square root of Simpson's diversity index across productive rearrangements. TCRdb holds this immuneACCESS table with in-frame rearrangements only. Some clones are missing; in checked studies, unresolved V genes explain under half, and the rest has no known cause. D and trimming come from the DNA, and the V and J calls and clone size come from that table. Counted in this sample were approximately 300,000 clones; over 75% of them appeared once. Jointly, the top ten make up around 4% of the sample.

The chain is encoded by TRBV21-1 joined to TRBJ1-4. TRBV21-1 is a pseudogene segment. The receptor was isolated from a woman between 50 and 59 years old with active or convalescent COVID-19. Sequenced material: peripheral blood. DNA sequence: TGTGCCAGCAGCAAATGGATGCGGAGGAATGAAAAACTGTTTTTT. This sequence encodes CASSKWMRRNEKLFF.